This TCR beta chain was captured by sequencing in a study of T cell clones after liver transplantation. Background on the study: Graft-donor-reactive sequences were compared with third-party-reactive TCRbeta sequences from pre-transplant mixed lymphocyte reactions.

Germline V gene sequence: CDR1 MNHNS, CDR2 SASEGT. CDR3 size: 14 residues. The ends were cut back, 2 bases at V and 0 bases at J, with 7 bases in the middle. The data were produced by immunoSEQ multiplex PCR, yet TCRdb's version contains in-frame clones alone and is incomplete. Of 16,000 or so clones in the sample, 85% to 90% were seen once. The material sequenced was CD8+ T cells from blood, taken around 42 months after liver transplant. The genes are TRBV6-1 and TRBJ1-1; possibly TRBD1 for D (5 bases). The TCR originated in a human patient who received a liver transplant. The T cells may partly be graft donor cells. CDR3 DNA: TGTGCCAGCAGTGAAACAGGATTGAACACTGAAGCTTTCTTT. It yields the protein CASSETGLNTEAFF.